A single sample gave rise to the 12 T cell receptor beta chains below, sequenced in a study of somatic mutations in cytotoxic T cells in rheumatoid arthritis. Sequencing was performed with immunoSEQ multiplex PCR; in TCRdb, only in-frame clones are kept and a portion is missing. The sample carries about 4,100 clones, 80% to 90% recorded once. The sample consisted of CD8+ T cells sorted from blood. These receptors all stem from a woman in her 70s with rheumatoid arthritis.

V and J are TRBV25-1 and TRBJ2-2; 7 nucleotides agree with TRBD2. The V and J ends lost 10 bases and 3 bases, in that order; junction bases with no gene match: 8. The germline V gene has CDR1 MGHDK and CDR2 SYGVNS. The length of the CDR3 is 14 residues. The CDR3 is CATSQGRDTGELFF. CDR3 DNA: TGTGCCACCTCTCAAGGGAGGGACACCGGGGAGCTGTTTTTT.

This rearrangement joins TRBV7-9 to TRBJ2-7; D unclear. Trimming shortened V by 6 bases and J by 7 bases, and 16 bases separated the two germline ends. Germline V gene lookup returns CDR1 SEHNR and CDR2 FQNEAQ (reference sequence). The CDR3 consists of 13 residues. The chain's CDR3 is CASSLGSPGEQYF. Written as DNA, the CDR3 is TGTGCCAGCAGTCTCGGATCTCCCGGGGAGCAGTACTTC.

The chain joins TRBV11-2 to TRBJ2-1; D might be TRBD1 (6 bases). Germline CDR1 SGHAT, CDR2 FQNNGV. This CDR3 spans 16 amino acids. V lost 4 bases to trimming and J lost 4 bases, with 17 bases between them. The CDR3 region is CASSSTGSTLYNEQFF. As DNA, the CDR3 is TGTGCCAGCAGCTCTACAGGGTCGACACTGTACAATGAGCAGTTCTTC. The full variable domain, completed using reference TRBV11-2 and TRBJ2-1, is EAGVAQSPRYKIIEKRQSVAFWCNPISGHATLYWYQQILGQGPKLLIQFQNNGVVDDSQLPKDRFSAERLKGVDSTLKIQPAKLEDSAVYLCASSSTGSTLYNEQFFGPGTRLTVL.

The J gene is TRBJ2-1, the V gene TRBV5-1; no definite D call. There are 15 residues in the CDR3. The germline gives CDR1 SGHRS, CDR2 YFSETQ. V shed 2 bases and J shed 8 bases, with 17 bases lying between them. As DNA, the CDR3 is TGCGCCAGCAGCTTATTCCCCGGGTCGGTAGATGAGCAGTTCTTC. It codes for CASSLFPGSVDEQFF.

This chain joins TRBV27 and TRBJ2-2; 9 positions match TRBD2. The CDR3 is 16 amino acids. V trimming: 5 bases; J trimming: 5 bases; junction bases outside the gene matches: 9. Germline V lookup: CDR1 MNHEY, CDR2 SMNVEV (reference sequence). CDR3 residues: CASSPRAGGPTGELFF. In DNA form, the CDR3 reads TGTGCCAGCAGTCCCCGGGCGGGGGGGCCGACCGGGGAGCTGTTTTTT.

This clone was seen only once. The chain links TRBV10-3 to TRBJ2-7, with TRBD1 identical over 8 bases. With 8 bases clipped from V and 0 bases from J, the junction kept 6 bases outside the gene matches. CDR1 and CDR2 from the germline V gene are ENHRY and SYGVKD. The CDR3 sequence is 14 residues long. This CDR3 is CAIADRADSYEQYF. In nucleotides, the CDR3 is TGTGCCATCGCGGACAGGGCTGACTCCTACGAGCAGTACTTC.

Here the CDR3 DNA reads TGTGCCAGCAGCCGACGACAGTCCTACGAGCAGTACTTC. This encodes CASSRRQSYEQYF. This rearrangement joins TRBV27 to TRBJ2-5; D is possibly TRBD1 (5 bases). TRBJ2-7 explains the end of the DNA better; the J call may be wrong. The CDR3 runs to 13 residues. CDR1 is MNHEY, CDR2 SMNVEV, per germline (reference sequence).

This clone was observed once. The CDR3 region is CASTSGSNYEQYF. The CDR3 bases are TGTGCCAGTACTAGCGGGAGTAACTACGAGCAGTACTTC. The chain uses TRBV2 and TRBJ2-7; 11 bases match TRBD2. CDR1 is SNHLY, CDR2 FYNNEI, per germline. This CDR3 is 13 amino acids long. With V trimmed by 9 bases and J by 3 bases, 4 bases remained unmatched.

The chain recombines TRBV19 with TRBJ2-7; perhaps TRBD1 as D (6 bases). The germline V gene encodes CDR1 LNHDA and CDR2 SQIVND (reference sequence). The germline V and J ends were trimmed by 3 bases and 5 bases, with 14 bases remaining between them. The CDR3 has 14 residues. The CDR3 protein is CASSMLARGDEQYF. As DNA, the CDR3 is TGTGCCAGTAGTATGTTGGCCAGGGGAGACGAGCAGTACTTC.

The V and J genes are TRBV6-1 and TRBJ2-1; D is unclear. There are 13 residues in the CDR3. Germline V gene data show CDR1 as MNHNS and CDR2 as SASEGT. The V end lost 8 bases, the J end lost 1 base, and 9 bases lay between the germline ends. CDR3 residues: CASEFTSYNEQFF. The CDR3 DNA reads TGTGCCAGCGAGTTTACTTCCTACAATGAGCAGTTCTTC.

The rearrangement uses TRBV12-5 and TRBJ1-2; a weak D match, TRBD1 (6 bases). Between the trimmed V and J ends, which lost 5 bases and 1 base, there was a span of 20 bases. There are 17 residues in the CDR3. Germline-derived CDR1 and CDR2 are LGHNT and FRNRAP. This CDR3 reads CASGTKQGLYFNYGYTF. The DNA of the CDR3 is TGTGCTAGTGGTACCAAACAGGGTCTTTACTTTAACTATGGCTACACCTTC.

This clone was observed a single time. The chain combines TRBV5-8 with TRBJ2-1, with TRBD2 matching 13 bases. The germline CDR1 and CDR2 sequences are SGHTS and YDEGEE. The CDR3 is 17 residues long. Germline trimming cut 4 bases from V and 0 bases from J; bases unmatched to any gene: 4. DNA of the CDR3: TGTGCCAGCAGCAGGGGACTAGCGGGGAACTCCTACAATGAGCAGTTCTTC. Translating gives CASSRGLAGNSYNEQFF. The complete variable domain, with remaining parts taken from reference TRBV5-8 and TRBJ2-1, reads EAGVTQSPTHLIKTRGQQATLRCSPISGHTSVYWYQQALGLGLQFLLWYDEGEERNRGNFPPRFSGRQFPNYSSELNVNALELEDSALYLCASSRGLAGNSYNEQFFGPGTRLTVL.